Listed below are T cell receptor beta chains from one sample, sequenced in a study of shared clonotypes between healthy human individuals. Profiling relied on immunoSEQ multiplex PCR, and the TCRdb table lists in-frame clones only, not all of them. The sample includes about 770,000 clones, 72% of them seen just once. The material sequenced was memory CD4+ T cells sorted from blood. The source is a woman aged 25-40 years in good health. CDR3s include the opening cysteine and the closing phenylalanine or tryptophan. Not every row has a clone size; where given, it reads once, few, many or a size class.

v_call	j_call	clone_size	cdr3_aa
TRBV19	TRBJ1-5	NA	CASSIAALQPQHF
TRBV11-2	TRBJ2-1	NA	CASSLPQTQQFF
TRBV18	TRBJ2-5	NA	CASSTREETQYF
TRBV7-9	TRBJ2-5	NA	CASSLASGSETQYF
TRBV11-2	TRBJ2-3	NA	CASSLRRQEGTQYF
TRBV6-5	TRBJ2-7	NA	CASSYSPGDAYEQYF
TRBV6-1	TRBJ1-4	NA	CASSLPGGEKLFF
TRBV5-8	TRBJ1-1	NA	CASSKGTALNTEAFF
TRBV4-2	TRBJ1-2	NA	CASSRPRDQAYGYTF
TRBV2	TRBJ1-2	NA	CASSEAAMGYGYTF
TRBV9	TRBJ1-4	NA	CASSVAQGVNTNEKLFF
TRBV7-2	TRBJ1-3	NA	CASSPTGVSGNTIYF
TRBV11-2	TRBJ2-3	NA	CASSLSPESTDTQYF
TRBV5-6	TRBJ2-1	NA	CASSLGPNEQFF
TRBV7-9	TRBJ1-4	NA	CASSLALDRGSYEKLFF
TRBV4-1	TRBJ2-1	NA	CASSQDKAGAGLAQFF
TRBV7-3	TRBJ1-1	NA	CASSLIPTGGTEAFF
TRBV11-2	TRBJ1-3	many	CASSVNTGNTIYF
TRBV19	TRBJ1-1	NA	CASTKGTGGRMNTEAFF
TRBV7-9	TRBJ2-7	NA	CASSFNRQELISYEQYF
TRBV9	NA	NA	CASSVSRTYEQYF
TRBV28	TRBJ2-7	NA	CASSPGQGAQVYEQYF
TRBV11-2	TRBJ2-7	few	CASRQGYYEQYF
TRBV30	TRBJ1-3	NA	CAGTSGSGNTIYF
TRBV6-1	TRBJ2-2	NA	CASSPGRGSSGELFF
TRBV6-6	TRBJ1-5	NA	CASSSLTTGGNQPQHF
TRBV28	TRBJ2-7	NA	CASSLWASGDSYEQYF
TRBV29-1	TRBJ1-2	NA	CSVVPGHLGGGYTF
TRBV2	TRBJ2-6	NA	CASSRTGVNSGANVLTF
TRBV6-6	TRBJ2-1	NA	CASSPFKSSYNEQFF
TRBV5-4	TRBJ2-7	few	CASSFTGTPGYYEQYF
TRBV28	TRBJ1-1	NA	CASSEAGGADEAFF
TRBV25-1	TRBJ2-7	NA	CASSDLRIHEQYF
TRBV28	TRBJ2-1	NA	CASSLSTSGRRYEQFF
TRBV7-2	TRBJ2-3	NA	CASSLGRAYTDTQYF
TRBV27	TRBJ1-1	NA	CASSRPGREAFF